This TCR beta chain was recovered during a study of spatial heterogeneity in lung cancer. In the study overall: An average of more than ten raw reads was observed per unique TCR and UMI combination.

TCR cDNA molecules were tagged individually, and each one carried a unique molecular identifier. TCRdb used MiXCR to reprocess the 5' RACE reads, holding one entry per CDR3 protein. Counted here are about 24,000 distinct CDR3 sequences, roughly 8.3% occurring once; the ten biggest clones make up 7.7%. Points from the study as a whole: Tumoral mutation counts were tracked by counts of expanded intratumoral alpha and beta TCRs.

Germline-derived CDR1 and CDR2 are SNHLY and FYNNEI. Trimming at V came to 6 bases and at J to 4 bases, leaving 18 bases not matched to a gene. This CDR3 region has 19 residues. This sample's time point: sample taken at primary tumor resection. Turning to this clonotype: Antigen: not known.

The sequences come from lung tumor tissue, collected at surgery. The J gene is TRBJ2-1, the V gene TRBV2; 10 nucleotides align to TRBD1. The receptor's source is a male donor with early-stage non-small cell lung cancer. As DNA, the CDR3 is TGTGCCAGCAGGCCACCGGGACAGGGGTTCGGATACGGGTACAATGAGCAGTTCTTC. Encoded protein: CASRPPGQGFGYGYNEQFF.